One and the same sample provided the 6 T cell receptor beta chains below, sequenced in a study of T cell repertoires in cytomegalovirus infection (dated by TCRdb to about 2019). The reads were generated on an Illumina HiSeq 1500. The public reads were reanalyzed by TCRdb: fastp trimming at Q25, MiXCR alignment, in-frame beta chains only. Under each unique CDR3 protein, matching rows form one entry showing the most common genes and DNA. In this sample the table shows about 250,000 distinct CDR3 sequences, over 15% of which occur a single time. Together, the top ten hold around 43% of the sample. Sequenced input: CD8+ T cells from PBMCs. These receptors came from a human donor in good health (CMV status not recorded). Some clones in this sample may be carry-over from other donors' samples.

The table lists this clonotype with many counts. The chain uses TRBV6-2 or TRBV6-3 and TRBJ2-7, with 11 bases fitting TRBD1. Germline loops: CDR1 MNHEY, CDR2 SVGEGT. The J segment lost 3 bases and the V segment lost 8 bases, leaving 12 bases of the junction unmatched. The CDR3 spans 16 residues. CDR3 residues: CASVGPGTGGFYEQYF. The CDR3 nucleotides read TGTGCCAGCGTCGGCCCCGGGACAGGGGGATTCTACGAGCAGTACTTC.

The table lists this clonotype with many counts. V is TRBV7-8 and J is TRBJ2-1, with 7 bases identical to TRBD1. With 5 bases clipped from V and 5 bases from J, the junction kept 9 bases outside the gene matches. This CDR3 contains 15 residues. The V gene's germline CDR1 is SGHVS and CDR2 FQNEAQ. DNA for the CDR3: TGTGCCAGCAGCCTATTGACAGGGTCAAACAATGAGCAGTTCTTC. This translates into CASSLLTGSNNEQFF. The full variable domain, rest sourced from reference TRBV7-8 and TRBJ2-1, is GAGVSQSPRYKVAKRGQDVALRCDPISGHVSLFWYQQALGQGPEFLTYFQNEAQLDKSGLPSDRFFAERPEGSVSTLKIQRTQQEDSAVYLCASSLLTGSNNEQFFGPGTRLTVL.

The chain has TRBV7-4 and TRBJ1-5; D remains unclear. Germline V lookup: CDR1 SGHVT, CDR2 SQSDAQ. The CDR3 totals 17 residues. V was shortened by 8 bases and J by 5 bases, with 25 bases between the two germline ends. CDR3: CASVEVSPETKDQPQHF. CDR3 nucleotide sequence: TGTGCCAGCGTAGAAGTTTCCCCAGAGACGAAGGATCAGCCCCAGCATTTT.

CDR3 coding DNA: TGTGCCAGCAGCCAAGCCCCCCAGGCGAGCACAGATACGCAGTATTTT. This sequence encodes CASSQAPQASTDTQYF. The rearrangement joins TRBV14 to TRBJ2-3; unclear D gene. Germline CDR1 and CDR2: SGHDN and FVKESK. Trimming shortened V by 1 base and J by 0 bases, and 11 bases separated the two germline ends. The CDR3 is made up of 16 amino acids.

This clonotype appeared a few times. The V and J genes are TRBV15 and TRBJ2-7, with D tentatively TRBD1 (5 bases). Trimming removed 4 bases at V and 3 bases at J, with 7 bases between. The germline V gene has CDR1 LNHNV and CDR2 YYDKDF (reference sequence). The CDR3 loop spans 12 amino acids. In nucleotides, the CDR3 is TGTGCCACCAGCACAGGGTTCTACGAGCAGTACTTC. It codes for CATSTGFYEQYF.

This clonotype has only a few counts. CDR3 coding DNA: TGTGCCAGCAGCCCCCGGACAGGGGCTAATATGAACACCGGGGAGCTGTTTTTT. This sequence encodes CASSPRTGANMNTGELFF. The chain links TRBV7-9 to TRBJ2-2; 9 bases match TRBD1. The V gene end was trimmed by 5 bases and the J gene end by 1 base; junction bases not matched to a gene: 11. The CDR3 runs 18 residues. Germline-derived CDR1 and CDR2 are SEHNR and FQNEAQ (reference sequence).